The 10 T cell receptor beta chains in this list originate from one sample, sequenced in a study of T cells in women clearing cervical HPV infection. Data came from immunoSEQ multiplex PCR; TCRdb stores just in-frame clones and leaves some out. This listing includes some 21,000 clones. The sample comprised blood buffy coat. The source of these receptors is a woman aged 18-70 years with a cervical HPV16 infection that either progressed to CIN3+ or cleared (not recorded which).

Details on this clone: With the read ending 3 residues before the CDR3 end, the germline J gene is used to fill in that end. This chain joins TRBV29-1 and TRBJ2-2; the D gene is possibly TRBD1 (5 bases). Per germline, CDR1 SQVTM and CDR2 ANQGSEA. This CDR3 has 14 amino acids. V lost 0 bases to trimming and J lost 7 bases, with 12 bases between them. The covered CDR3 bases are TGCAGCGTTGAAGAGACAGTTGTCGGCGGGGAG. Translated: CSVEETVVGGE. The whole CDR3 sequence is CSVEETVVGGELFF.

As regards this clone: The read ends 3 residues shy of where the CDR3 ends; the end is completed using the germline J gene. V is TRBV5-1 and J is TRBJ2-7; 8 nucleotides match TRBD1. CDR3 length: 15 amino acids. Germline V gene lookup returns CDR1 SGHRS and CDR2 YFSETQ. The V and J ends lost 4 bases and 4 bases, in that order; junction bases with no gene match: 10. The CDR3 bases that were read are TGCGCCAGCAGCCCTCCAGGGGGCGAGGAATACGAG. Its translation: CASSPPGGEEYE. The entire CDR3 is CASSPPGGEEYEQYF.

Comments on this clone: The read ends 3 residues early relative to the CDR3; the germline J gene fills the gap. The V gene is TRBV18, the J gene TRBJ2-1; D is unclear. Trimming took off 4 bases at V and 6 bases at J, with 13 bases between the two ends. From germline, CDR1 is KGHSH and CDR2 LQKENI. The CDR3 contains 14 residues. The covered CDR3 bases are TGTGCCAGCTCACTCAACGTTCAGCGCAATGAG. Amino acid sequence: CASSLNVQRNE. The whole CDR3 region reads CASSLNVQRNEQFF. Complete variable domain (other parts from reference TRBV18 and TRBJ2-1): NAGVMQNPRHLVRRRGQEARLRCSPMKGHSHVYWYRQLPEEGLKFMVYLQKENIIDESGMPKERFSAEFPKEGPSILRIQQVVRGDSAAYFCASSLNVQRNEQFFGPGTRLTVL.

As to this clone: From the germline J gene comes the end of the CDR3, since the read stops 3 residues before it. This sequence joins TRBV19 and TRBJ1-4, with TRBD1 as a possible D gene (5 bases). The CDR3 is 15 amino acids. Germline assignment: CDR1 LNHDA and CDR2 SQIVND (reference sequence). The sequenced part of the CDR3 DNA is TGTGCCAGTAGTCCGCGGTTCTCTGGGGCCAACGTA. It yields the protein CASSPRFSGANV. The whole CDR3 protein reads CASSPRFSGANVLFF.

To note about this clone: The read stops 3 residues short of the end of the CDR3; the missing end is completed from the germline J gene. This rearrangement joins TRBV15 to TRBJ2-1; 8 bases are a match to TRBD1. CDR3 length: 16 amino acids. V dropped 5 bases and J dropped 4; count of bases not matched to a gene: 10. Per germline, CDR1 LNHNV and CDR2 YYDKDF (reference sequence). The sequenced CDR3 bases are TGTGCCACCAGCTCGACGCCCGGGACAGGATACAATGAG. Protein sequence: CATSSTPGTGYNE. The entire CDR3 reads CATSSTPGTGYNEQFF.

In the case of this clone: The CDR3 is cut off 3 residues early in the read; its end comes from the germline J gene. Other DNA sequences in this specimen translate into the identical CDR3. V usage is TRBV20-1 and J usage is TRBJ1-3; D perhaps matches TRBD1 (5 bases). CDR1 is DFQATT and CDR2 is SNEGSKA in the germline V gene (reference sequence). The length of the CDR3 is 15 residues. The V gene lost 1 base and the J gene lost 0 bases, with 10 bases spanning the gap. The chain's CDR3 is CSARGSQGSGNTIYF. The CDR3 bases that were read are TGCAGTGCTAGAGGTTCCCAGGGCTCTGGAAACACC.

Remarks on this clone: The read is 3 residues too short to cover the CDR3 end, so that end is filled in from the germline J gene. This rearrangement joins TRBV5-4 to TRBJ2-1; 7 nucleotides agree with TRBD2. From germline, CDR1 is SGHNT and CDR2 YYREEE (reference sequence). CDR3 length: 13 amino acids. V gave up 4 bases and J gave up 4 bases; unmatched junction bases: 2. Partial CDR3 DNA: TGTGCCAGCAGCGGGACTACTTACAATGAG. It translates to CASSGTTYNE. The whole CDR3 protein reads CASSGTTYNEQFF.

A note on this clone: The CDR3 is cut off 3 residues early in the read; its end comes from the germline J gene. The chain joins TRBV7-2 to TRBJ2-2; D gene unclear. There are 14 residues in the CDR3. V was cut by 0 bases and J by 6 bases, with 8 bases left in between. Per the germline V gene, CDR1 is SGHTA and CDR2 is FQGNSA. The CDR3 sequence: CASSLARLSGELFF. CDR3 bases read: TGTGCCAGCAGCTTAGCGCGTCTGTCCGGGGAG.

Comment on this clone: The CDR3 end is not reached by the read, which stops 3 residues before it; the germline J gene fills it in. The chain is built from TRBV5-1 and TRBJ1-2; D is undetermined. Germline values: CDR1 SGHRS, CDR2 YFSETQ. The CDR3 has 14 residues. Trimming cost V 0 bases and J 4 bases, with 10 bases left between them. The CDR3 protein is CASSLDSAGYGYTF. CDR3 bases read: TGCGCCAGCAGCTTGGATTCCGCGGGCTATGGC.

In terms of frequency, this clone is medium-sized. Sequencing ends 3 residues short of the CDR3 end; the germline J gene provides the rest. V gene TRBV2 combines with J gene TRBJ1-1; D not resolved. V lost 6 bases and J 0 bases, leaving 8 bases between the germline ends. The germline gives CDR1 SNHLY, CDR2 FYNNEI. The CDR3 sequence is 13 residues long. The CDR3 bases that were read are TGTGCCAGCAGCGAATATTTGAACACTGAA. Protein product: CASSEYLNTE. The entire CDR3 sequence reads CASSEYLNTEAFF.